The 4 T cell receptor beta chains listed next were all sequenced from one sample in a study of T cell changes during pregnancy in multiple sclerosis. The assay was immunoSEQ multiplex PCR, and TCRdb's table has in-frame clones only and misses some. The sample includes more than 30,000 clones, around 92% seen only once; the top ten take over 0.95%. What was sequenced was PBMCs (not recorded whether the cells were cultured). Receptors originate from a female donor with multiple sclerosis, enrolled in a pregnancy study.

This rearrangement joins TRBV7-6 to TRBJ2-7, with D perhaps TRBD2 (5 bases). The V gene lost 5 bases and the J gene lost 3 bases, with 11 bases spanning the gap. Looked up from germline, CDR1 is SGHVS and CDR2 is FNYEAQ. This CDR3 is built from 13 residues. The CDR3 sequence is CASSAGPNYEQYF. In DNA, the CDR3 is TGTGCCAGCAGCGCGGGCCCGAACTACGAGCAGTACTTC.

This chain links TRBV7-2 with TRBJ2-7; D is perhaps TRBD1 (6 bases). Trimming left V 6 bases short and J 1 base short, with 13 bases between. CDR1 SGHTA and CDR2 FQGNSA come from the germline V gene. The length of the CDR3 is 14 residues. CDR3 sequence: CASRLDRLSYEQYF. The DNA of the CDR3 is TGTGCCAGCAGGCTAGACAGGCTTTCCTACGAGCAGTACTTC.

The J gene is TRBJ2-7, the V gene TRBV4-1, with D uncertain. This CDR3 is built from 13 residues. The V and J ends lost 0 bases and 5 bases respectively, with 8 bases between them. Germline V gene sequence: CDR1 MGHRA, CDR2 YSYEKL. In DNA, the CDR3 is TGCGCCAGCAGCCAAGAAAACTGGGACGAGCAGTACTTC. It encodes CASSQENWDEQYF.

This chain joins TRBV6-4 and TRBJ1-1; 9 nucleotides match TRBD1. The CDR3 length is 13 residues. J lost 5 bases, V lost 8 bases, and 6 bases had no gene match. Germline CDR1 reads MRHNA; CDR2 reads SNTAGT. The CDR3 nucleotides read TGTGCCAGCCCCGGGACAGGGATTACTGAAGCTTTCTTT. Translation: CASPGTGITEAFF.